A selection of T cell receptor beta chains follows, all from one sample in a study of cytomegalovirus exposure and HLA in healthy donors. Assay used: immunoSEQ multiplex PCR; TCRdb lists only in-frame clones, some missing. The sample holds 100,000 to 150,000 clones, about 83% seen once. The sequenced material came from PBMCs. All receptors derive from a girl aged 2 to 10 in good health and CMV-seronegative. Each CDR3 is given with its conserved first and last residue. The D gene is left open where the match is weak. Only some rows state a clone size, as once, few, many or a class for expanded clones.

V	size	J	D	CDR3	DNA
TRBV28	NA	TRBJ2-7	NA	CASSFGAPRLGYEQYF	TGTGCCAGCAGTTTTGGGGCCCCCAGGCTTGGGTACGAGCAGTACTTC
TRBV10-2	NA	TRBJ2-4	TRBD2	CASKGLAGVRDIQYF	TGCGCCAGCAAGGGGCTAGCGGGAGTAAGGGACATTCAGTACTTC
TRBV27	NA	TRBJ1-5	TRBD1	CASSLYPTGVVGISNQPQHF	TGTGCCAGCAGTTTATACCCGACAGGGGTTGTCGGAATAAGCAATCAGCCCCAGCATTTT
TRBV4-2	few	TRBJ2-1	NA	CASSQSHSETYNEQFF	TGTGCCAGCAGCCAATCCCACAGTGAAACCTACAATGAGCAGTTCTTC
TRBV11-2	once	TRBJ1-4	TRBD1	CASSSISRDRGPTNEKLFF	TGTGCCAGCAGTTCCATATCCCGGGACAGGGGACCAACTAATGAAAAACTGTTTTTT
TRBV2	NA	TRBJ2-7	NA	CASSAGTPGYEQYF	TGTGCCAGCAGTGCCGGGACTCCCGGCTACGAGCAGTACTTC
TRBV6-4	NA	TRBJ2-2	TRBD1	CASSEDRGTGELFF	TGTGCCAGCAGTGAGGACAGGGGGACCGGGGAGCTGTTTTTT
TRBV5-1	few	TRBJ2-2	TRBD1	CASSLRQGNTGELFF	TGCGCCAGCAGCTTGAGACAGGGGAACACCGGGGAGCTGTTTTTT
TRBV4-3	NA	TRBJ2-1	TRBD1	CASSQGDRAFYEQFF	TGCGCCAGCAGCCAAGGGGACAGGGCTTTCTATGAGCAGTTCTTC
TRBV28	NA	TRBJ1-5	NA	CASSLSPPDQPQHF	TGTGCCAGCAGTTTAAGTCCGCCAGATCAGCCCCAGCATTTT
TRBV12-5	NA	TRBJ2-1	TRBD1	CASGEDRRGRDEQFF	TGTGCTAGTGGAGAAGACCGAAGGGGGCGTGATGAGCAGTTCTTC
TRBV18	few	TRBJ2-5	TRBD2	CASSPRGGSRETQYF	TGTGCCAGCTCACCACGCGGGGGGAGCAGAGAGACCCAGTACTTC